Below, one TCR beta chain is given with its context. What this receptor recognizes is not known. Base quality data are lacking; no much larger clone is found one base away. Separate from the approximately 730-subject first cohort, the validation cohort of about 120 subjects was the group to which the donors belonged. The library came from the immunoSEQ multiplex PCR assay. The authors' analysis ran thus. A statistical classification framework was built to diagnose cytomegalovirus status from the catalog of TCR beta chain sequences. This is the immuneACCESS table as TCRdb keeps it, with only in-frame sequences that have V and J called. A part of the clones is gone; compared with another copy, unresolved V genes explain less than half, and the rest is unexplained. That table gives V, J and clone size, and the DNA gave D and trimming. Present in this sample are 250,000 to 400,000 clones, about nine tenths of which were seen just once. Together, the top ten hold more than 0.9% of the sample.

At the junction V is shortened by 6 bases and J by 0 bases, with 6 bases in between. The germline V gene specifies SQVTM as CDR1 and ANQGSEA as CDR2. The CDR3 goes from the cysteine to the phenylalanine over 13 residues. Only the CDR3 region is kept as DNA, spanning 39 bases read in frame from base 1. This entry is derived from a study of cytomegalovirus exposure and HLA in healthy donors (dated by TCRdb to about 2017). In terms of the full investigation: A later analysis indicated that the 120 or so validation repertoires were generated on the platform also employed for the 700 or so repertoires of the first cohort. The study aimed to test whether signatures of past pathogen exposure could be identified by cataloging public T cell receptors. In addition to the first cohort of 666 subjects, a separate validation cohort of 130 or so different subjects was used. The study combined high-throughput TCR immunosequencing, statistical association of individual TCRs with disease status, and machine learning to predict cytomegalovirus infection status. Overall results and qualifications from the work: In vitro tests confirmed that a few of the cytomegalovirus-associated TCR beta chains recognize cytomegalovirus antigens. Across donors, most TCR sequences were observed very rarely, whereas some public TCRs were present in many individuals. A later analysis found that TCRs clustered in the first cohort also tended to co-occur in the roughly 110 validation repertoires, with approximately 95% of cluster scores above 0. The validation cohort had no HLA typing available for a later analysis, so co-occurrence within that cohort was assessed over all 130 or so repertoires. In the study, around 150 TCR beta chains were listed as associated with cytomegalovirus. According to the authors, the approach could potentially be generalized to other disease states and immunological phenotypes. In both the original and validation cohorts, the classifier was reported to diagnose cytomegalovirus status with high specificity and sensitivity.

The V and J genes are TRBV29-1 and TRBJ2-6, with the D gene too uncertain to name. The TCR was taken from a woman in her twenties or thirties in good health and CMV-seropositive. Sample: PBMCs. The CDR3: CSVAVSGANVLTF. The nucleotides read TGCAGCGTGGCGGTCTCTGGGGCCAACGTCCTGACTTTC.